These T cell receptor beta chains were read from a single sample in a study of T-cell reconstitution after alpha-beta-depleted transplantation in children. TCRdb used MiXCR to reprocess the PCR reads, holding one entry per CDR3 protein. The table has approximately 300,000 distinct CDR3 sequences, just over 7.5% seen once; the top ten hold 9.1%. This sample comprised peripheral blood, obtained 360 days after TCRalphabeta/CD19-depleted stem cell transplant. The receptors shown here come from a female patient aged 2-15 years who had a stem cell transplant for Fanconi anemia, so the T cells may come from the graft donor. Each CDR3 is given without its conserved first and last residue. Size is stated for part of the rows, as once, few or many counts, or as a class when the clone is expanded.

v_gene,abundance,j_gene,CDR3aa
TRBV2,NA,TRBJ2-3,ASSPPRRGEGTDTQY
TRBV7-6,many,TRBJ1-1,ASSLGPRKNTEAF
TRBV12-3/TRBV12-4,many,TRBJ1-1,ASSFPDTEAF
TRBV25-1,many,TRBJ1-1,ASSEPGTGNTEAF
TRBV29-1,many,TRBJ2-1,SVDPLAGFNEQF
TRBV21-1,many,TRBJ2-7,ASSPGGRLQVYEQY
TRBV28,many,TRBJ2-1,ASSLFGVREQF
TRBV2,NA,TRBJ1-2,ASRGYGGYT
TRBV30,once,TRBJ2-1,AWNPGTRNEQF
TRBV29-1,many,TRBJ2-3,SALGTGADTQY
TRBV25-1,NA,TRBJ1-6,ASSAQGSNSPLH
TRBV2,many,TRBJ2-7,ASSDLFEGIVSYEQY
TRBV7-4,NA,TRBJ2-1,TCSLTGTSGSTYNEQF
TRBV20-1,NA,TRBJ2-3,SARRREWVADTQY
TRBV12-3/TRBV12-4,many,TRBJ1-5,ASSPTGTLGYSNQPQH
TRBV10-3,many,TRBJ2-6,AISESLTQTGANVLT
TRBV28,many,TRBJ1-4,ASSFPRRANEKLF
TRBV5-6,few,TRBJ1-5,ASSLGGRYQPQH
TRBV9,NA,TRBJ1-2,ASSAPGYYGYT
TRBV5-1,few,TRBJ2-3,ASSLAGAGPNTQY
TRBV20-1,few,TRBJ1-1,SAPGQGTGTEAF
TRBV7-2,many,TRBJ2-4,ASSLVQGQGAKNIQY
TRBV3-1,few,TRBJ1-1,ASSQGGTGGEAF
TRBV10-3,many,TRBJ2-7,AITSDRAYEQY
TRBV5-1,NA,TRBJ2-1,ASSLGVAGDSYNEQF
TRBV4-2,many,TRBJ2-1,ASSQKNMGLAGGSYNEQF
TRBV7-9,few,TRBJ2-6,ASSLEGEGGANVLT
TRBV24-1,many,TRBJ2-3,ATSDLSEGGPPDTQY
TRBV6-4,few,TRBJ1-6,ASREDRDDYSPLH
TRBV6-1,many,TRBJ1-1,ASSVRGGGNTEAF
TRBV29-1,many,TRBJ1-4,SVEAEKLF
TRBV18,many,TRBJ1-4,ASSPGQEEKLF
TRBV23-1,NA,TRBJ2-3,ASSQGLLTDTQY
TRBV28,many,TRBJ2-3,ASSLALGRTDTQY
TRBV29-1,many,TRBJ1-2,SADPGQADGYT
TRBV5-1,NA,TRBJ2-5,ASSYWATRGQETQY
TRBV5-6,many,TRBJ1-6,ASSPGRNSPLH
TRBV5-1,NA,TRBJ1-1,ASSYGGGTNTEAF
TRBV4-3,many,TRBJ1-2,ASSLRDHNYGYT
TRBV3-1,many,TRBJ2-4,ASSQVRGMIQY
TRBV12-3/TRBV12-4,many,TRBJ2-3,ASSFQDSYTDTQY
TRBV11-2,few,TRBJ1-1,ASSVMGQIMNTEAF